Listed here are 14 T cell receptor beta chains from one sample, sequenced in a study of blood T cells in healthy people across ages (dated by TCRdb to 2014 to 2015). The receptor library was made with 5' RACE. Sequenced on an Illumina HiSeq 2500. A second 7 to 11 cycle PCR used a sample-barcoded 5' primer and a J-beta primer mix. TCRdb handled the public reads itself, with Q25 trimming in fastp and clone calling in MiXCR, and kept productive beta chains. Entries that share a CDR3 protein sequence are merged under the most common genes and DNA. The sample has over 1,200,000 distinct CDR3 sequences on record, 59% of them singletons. 6.5% to 8.5% of the sample comes from the top ten. The specimen was blood. The receptor set was obtained from a man between 18 and 29 years old in good health.

The V gene is TRBV6-1, the J gene TRBJ1-5, with D tentatively TRBD1 (5 bases). V was shortened by 6 bases and J by 6 bases, with 18 bases between the two germline ends. CDR3 length: 15 amino acids. Germline lookup yields CDR1 MNHNS and CDR2 SASEGT. CDR3 region: CASSTGTGGGQPQHF. The CDR3 region has the DNA TGTGCCAGCAGCACCGGGACGGGGGGTGGTCAGCCCCAGCATTTT.

J is TRBJ1-5 and V is TRBV29-1, with 7 bases lining up with TRBD1. J lost 0 bases, V lost 6 bases, and 11 bases had no gene match. The CDR3 spans 16 residues. Per the germline V gene, CDR1 is SQVTM and CDR2 is ANQGSEA. CDR3: CSVRGGQADSNQPQHF. In DNA, the CDR3 is TGCAGCGTGAGGGGTGGACAGGCTGATAGCAATCAGCCCCAGCATTTT. The whole variable domain, filled in from reference TRBV29-1 and TRBJ1-5, reads SAVISQKPSRDICQRGTSLTIQCQVDSQVTMMFWYRQQPGQSLTLIATANQGSEATYESGFVIDKFPISRPNLTFSTLTVSNMSPEDSSIYLCSVRGGQADSNQPQHFGDGTRLSIL.

This clonotype was counted only a few times. The chain uses TRBV7-6 and TRBJ2-3; perhaps TRBD1 as D (5 bases). The CDR3 sequence is 15 residues long. The ends were cut back, 1 base at V and 4 bases at J, with 12 bases in the middle. Germline CDR1 reads SGHVS; CDR2 reads FNYEAQ. The CDR3 loop is CASSLGGQGSDTQYF. For the CDR3, the DNA is TGTGCCAGCAGCTTAGGTGGTCAGGGTTCAGATACGCAGTATTTT.

This clonotype was counted many times. The chain joins TRBV7-9 to TRBJ2-7; D not resolved. Germline CDR1 and CDR2: SEHNR and FQNEAQ (reference sequence). Trimming shortened V by 5 bases and J by 0 bases, and 5 bases separated the two germline ends. CDR3 length equals 12 residues. The CDR3 DNA is TGTGCCAGCAGCCGTAGCTCCTACGAGCAGTACTTC. This codes for CASSRSSYEQYF.

The table lists this clonotype with a few counts. The genes are TRBV29-1 and TRBJ2-4, with a possible D match to TRBD2 (6 bases). The CDR3 has 17 amino acids. The V end was cut by 0 bases, the J end by 0 bases, with 15 bases between. CDR1 is SQVTM, CDR2 ANQGSEA, per germline. Written as DNA, the CDR3 is TGCAGCGTTGAAGACCGGGGACGGGGACTAGCCAAAAACATTCAGTACTTC. It is translated as CSVEDRGRGLAKNIQYF.

CDR3 loop: CASSFLGAPTDTQYF. As DNA, the CDR3 is TGTGCCAGCAGCTTTCTAGGGGCCCCCACAGATACGCAGTATTTT. The chain employs TRBV5-4 and TRBJ2-3; D might be TRBD1 (5 bases). Trimming stripped 2 bases from V and 2 bases from J, with 12 bases between. The CDR3 is 15 residues long. CDR1 and CDR2 from the germline V gene are SGHNT and YYREEE (reference sequence).

This chain links TRBV20-1 with TRBJ2-1; a weak D match, TRBD2 (5 bases). This CDR3 has 15 amino acids. CDR1 DFQATT and CDR2 SNEGSKA come from the germline V gene (reference sequence). The V end was cut by 2 bases, the J end by 4 bases, with 15 bases between. This CDR3 is CSARTSLAAYNEQFF. CDR3 nucleotide sequence: TGCAGTGCTAGAACGTCCCTAGCAGCTTACAATGAGCAGTTCTTC.

The chain is built from TRBV29-1 and TRBJ2-7, with 8 bases matching TRBD2. CDR1 and CDR2 from the germline V gene are SQVTM and ANQGSEA. The CDR3 runs to 13 residues. Germline trimming cut 6 bases from V and 7 bases from J; bases unmatched to any gene: 11. CDR3 loop: CSVERLLAGEQYF. The CDR3, as DNA: TGCAGCGTGGAACGCTTATTAGCGGGGGAGCAGTACTTC.

This clonotype was seen a few times. The gene calls are TRBV4-2 and TRBJ2-5, with 8 bases matching TRBD1. Trimming removed 0 bases from V and 4 bases from J; junction bases left unmatched: 7. CDR1 and CDR2 (germline): LGHNA, YNFKEQ. The CDR3 length is 16 residues. The CDR3 bases are TGTGCCAGCAGCCAAGATCCTCCAGGGGGCCTAGAGACCCAGTACTTC. Translation: CASSQDPPGGLETQYF.

This clonotype has only a few counts. For the CDR3, the DNA is TGTGCCAGCAGTCCTCTAGCGGGTCCACGAGAGACCCAGTACTTC. Its protein is CASSPLAGPRETQYF. The chain carries TRBV12-3 or TRBV12-4 and TRBJ2-7; 8 bases map to TRBD2. The DNA end is more similar to TRBJ2-5, so the J call may be wrong. The CDR3 extends over 15 amino acids.

The J gene is TRBJ2-5, the V gene TRBV7-9, with D hard to call. The CDR3 totals 16 residues. CDR1 is SEHNR and CDR2 is FQNEAQ in the germline V gene (reference sequence). Trimming took 2 bases from V and 2 from J, leaving 15 bases between them. The CDR3 DNA reads as TGTGCCAGCAGCTTATTGGGCCCAATGGGGCAAGAGACCCAGTACTTC. It encodes CASSLLGPMGQETQYF.

There are a few counts of this clonotype. V is TRBV29-1 and J is TRBJ1-2; D might be TRBD1 (6 bases). Germline CDR1 SQVTM, CDR2 ANQGSEA. The CDR3 sequence is 12 residues long. Trimming pared 6 bases from V and 6 bases from J, leaving 14 bases between. This CDR3 reads CSVGTGLDGYTF. CDR3 bases: TGCAGCGTGGGAACAGGGCTTGATGGCTACACCTTC.

The genes are TRBV27 and TRBJ2-1, with D perhaps matching TRBD2 (5 bases). Trimming cost V 2 bases and J 2 bases, with 10 bases left between them. CDR1 is MNHEY, CDR2 SMNVEV, per germline (reference sequence). The CDR3 is 15 amino acids. For the CDR3, the DNA is TGTGCCAGCAGTTTAGTGAGGGCCGCCTACAATGAGCAGTTCTTC. Its translation is CASSLVRAAYNEQFF.

This clonotype was seen only a few times. The CDR3: CASSPPGVGSKNIQYF. In nucleotides, the CDR3 is TGTGCCAGCAGTCCGCCCGGGGTCGGGTCCAAAAACATTCAGTACTTC. The chain is built from TRBV12-3 or TRBV12-4 and TRBJ2-4, with a possible D match to TRBD2 (5 bases). Trimming shortened V by 5 bases and J by 2 bases, and 16 bases separated the two germline ends. This CDR3 comprises 16 residues.